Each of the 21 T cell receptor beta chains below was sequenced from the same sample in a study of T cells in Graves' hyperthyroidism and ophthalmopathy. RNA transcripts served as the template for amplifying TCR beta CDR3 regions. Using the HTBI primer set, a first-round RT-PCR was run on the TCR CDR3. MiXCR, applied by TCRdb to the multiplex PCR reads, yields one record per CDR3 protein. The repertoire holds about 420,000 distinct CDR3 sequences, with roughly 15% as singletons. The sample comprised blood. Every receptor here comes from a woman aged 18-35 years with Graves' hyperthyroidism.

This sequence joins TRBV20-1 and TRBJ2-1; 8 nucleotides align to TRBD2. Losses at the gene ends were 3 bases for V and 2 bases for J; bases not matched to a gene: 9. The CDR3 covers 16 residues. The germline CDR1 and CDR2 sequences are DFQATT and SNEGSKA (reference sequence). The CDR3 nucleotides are TGCAGTGCTAGGGCATGGCGGGAGGCCACCTACAATGAGCAGTTCTTC. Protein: CSARAWREATYNEQFF.

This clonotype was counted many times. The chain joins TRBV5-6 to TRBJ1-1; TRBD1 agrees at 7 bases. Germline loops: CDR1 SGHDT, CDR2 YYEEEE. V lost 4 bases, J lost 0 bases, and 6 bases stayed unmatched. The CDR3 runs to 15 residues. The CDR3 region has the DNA TGTGCCAGCAGCCCACTGGACAGGTTGAACACTGAAGCTTTCTTT. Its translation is CASSPLDRLNTEAFF.

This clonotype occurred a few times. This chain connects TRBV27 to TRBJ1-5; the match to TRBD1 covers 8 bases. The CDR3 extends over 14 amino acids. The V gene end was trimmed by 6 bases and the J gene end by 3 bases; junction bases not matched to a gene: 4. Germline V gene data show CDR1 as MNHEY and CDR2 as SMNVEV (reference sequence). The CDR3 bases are TGTGCCAGCAGACACAGGGGGACCAATCAGCCCCAGCATTTT. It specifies CASRHRGTNQPQHF.

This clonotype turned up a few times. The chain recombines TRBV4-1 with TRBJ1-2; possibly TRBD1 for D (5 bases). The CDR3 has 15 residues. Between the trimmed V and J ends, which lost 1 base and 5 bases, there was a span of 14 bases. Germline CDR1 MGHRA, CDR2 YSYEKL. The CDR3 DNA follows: TGCGCCAGCAGCCAAGTTTCAGGGAAGGGGTATGGCTACACCTTC. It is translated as CASSQVSGKGYGYTF.

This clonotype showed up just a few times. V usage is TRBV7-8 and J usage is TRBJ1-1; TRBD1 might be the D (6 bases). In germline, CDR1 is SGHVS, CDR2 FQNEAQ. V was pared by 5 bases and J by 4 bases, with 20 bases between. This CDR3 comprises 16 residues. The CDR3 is CASSPIGGAGITEAFF. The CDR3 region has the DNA TGTGCCAGCAGCCCCATCGGGGGGGCCGGGATCACTGAAGCTTTCTTT.

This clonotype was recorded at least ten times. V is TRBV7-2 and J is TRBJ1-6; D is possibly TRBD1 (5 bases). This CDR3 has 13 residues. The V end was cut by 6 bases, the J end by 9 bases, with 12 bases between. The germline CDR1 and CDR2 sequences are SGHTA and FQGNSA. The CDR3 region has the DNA TGTGCCAGCAGTGTCGTCGGGACTTCACCCCTCCACTTT. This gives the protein CASSVVGTSPLHF.

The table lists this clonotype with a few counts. The chain's CDR3 is CASSASGSRSDTQYF. CDR3 DNA: TGTGCCAGCAGCGCTAGCGGGAGCCGCTCAGATACGCAGTATTTT. J is TRBJ2-3 and V is TRBV5-4; 10 positions match TRBD2. The V gene's germline CDR1 is SGHNT and CDR2 YYREEE (reference sequence). The CDR3 consists of 15 residues. The V gene end was trimmed by 4 bases and the J gene end by 4 bases; junction bases not matched to a gene: 6. Drawing the rest from reference TRBV5-4 and TRBJ2-3, the complete variable domain is ETGVTQSPTHLIKTRGQQVTLRCSSQSGHNTVSWYQQALGQGPQFIFQYYREEENGRGNFPPRFSGLQFPNYSSELNVNALELDDSALYLCASSASGSRSDTQYFGPGTRLTVL.

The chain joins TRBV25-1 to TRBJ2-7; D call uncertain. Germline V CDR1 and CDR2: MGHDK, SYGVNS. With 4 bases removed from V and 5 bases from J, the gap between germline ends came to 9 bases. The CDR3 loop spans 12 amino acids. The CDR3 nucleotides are TGTGCCAGCAGTGGGAACGTAAACGAGCAGTACTTC. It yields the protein CASSGNVNEQYF.

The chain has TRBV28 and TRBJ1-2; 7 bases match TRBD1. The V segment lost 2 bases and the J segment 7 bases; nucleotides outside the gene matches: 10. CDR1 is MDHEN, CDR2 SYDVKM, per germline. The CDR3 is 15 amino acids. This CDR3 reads CASSLGVGGAGGYTF. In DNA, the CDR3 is TGTGCCAGCAGTTTAGGGGTAGGGGGCGCGGGTGGCTACACCTTC.

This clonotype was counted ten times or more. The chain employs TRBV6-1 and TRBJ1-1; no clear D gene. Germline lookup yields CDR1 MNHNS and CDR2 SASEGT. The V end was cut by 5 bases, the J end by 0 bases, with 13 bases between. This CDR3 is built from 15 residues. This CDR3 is CASSYSGDLNTEAFF. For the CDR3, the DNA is TGTGCCAGCAGTTACTCTGGGGATTTGAACACTGAAGCTTTCTTT.

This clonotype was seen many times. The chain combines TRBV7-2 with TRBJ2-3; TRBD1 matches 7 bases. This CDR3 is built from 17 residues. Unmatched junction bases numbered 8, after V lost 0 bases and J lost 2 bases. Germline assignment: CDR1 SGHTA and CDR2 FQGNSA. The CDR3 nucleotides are TGTGCCAGCAGCTTAGCGGCGGCAGGGGGTTTCACAGATACGCAGTATTTT. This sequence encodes CASSLAAAGGFTDTQYF.

The CDR3 loop is CASSLRAGGGTGELFF. For the CDR3, the DNA is TGTGCCAGCAGCTTAAGGGCCGGGGGAGGCACCGGGGAGCTGTTTTTT. The rearrangement uses TRBV7-3 and TRBJ2-2, with D perhaps TRBD2 (6 bases). This CDR3 is built from 16 residues. Germline V gene data show CDR1 as SGHTA and CDR2 as FQGTGA. Between the trimmed V and J ends, which lost 1 base and 4 bases, there was a span of 13 bases.

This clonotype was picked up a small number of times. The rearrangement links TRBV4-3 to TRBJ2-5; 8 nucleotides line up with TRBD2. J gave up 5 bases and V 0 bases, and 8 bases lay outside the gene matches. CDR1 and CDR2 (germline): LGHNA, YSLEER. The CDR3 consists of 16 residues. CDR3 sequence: CASSQDGPGGPETQYF. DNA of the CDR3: TGCGCCAGCAGCCAAGATGGGCCGGGAGGGCCCGAGACCCAGTACTTC.

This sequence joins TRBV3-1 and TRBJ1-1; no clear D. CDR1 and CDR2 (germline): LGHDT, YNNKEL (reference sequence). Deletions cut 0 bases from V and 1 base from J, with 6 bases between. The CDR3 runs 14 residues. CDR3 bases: TGTGCCAGCAGCCAAGATCCAGCGAACACTGAAGCTTTCTTT. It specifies CASSQDPANTEAFF.

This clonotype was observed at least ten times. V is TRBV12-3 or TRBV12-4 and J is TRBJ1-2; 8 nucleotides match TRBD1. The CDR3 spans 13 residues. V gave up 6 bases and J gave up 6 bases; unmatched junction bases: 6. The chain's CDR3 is CASRKGTGHGYTF. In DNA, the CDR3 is TGTGCCAGCAGGAAGGGGACAGGTCATGGCTACACCTTC.

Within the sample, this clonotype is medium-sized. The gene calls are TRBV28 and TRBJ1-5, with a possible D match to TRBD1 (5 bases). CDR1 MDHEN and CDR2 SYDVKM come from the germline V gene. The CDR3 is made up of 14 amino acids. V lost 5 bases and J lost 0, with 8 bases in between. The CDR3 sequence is CASSGDVSNQPQHF. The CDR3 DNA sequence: TGTGCCAGCAGTGGGGACGTTAGCAATCAGCCCCAGCATTTT.

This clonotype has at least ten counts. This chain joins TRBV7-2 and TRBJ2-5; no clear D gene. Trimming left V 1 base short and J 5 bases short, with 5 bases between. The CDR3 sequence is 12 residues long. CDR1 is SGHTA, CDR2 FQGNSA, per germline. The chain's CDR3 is CASSLVSETQYF. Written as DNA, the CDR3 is TGTGCCAGCAGCTTAGTGTCCGAGACCCAGTACTTC.

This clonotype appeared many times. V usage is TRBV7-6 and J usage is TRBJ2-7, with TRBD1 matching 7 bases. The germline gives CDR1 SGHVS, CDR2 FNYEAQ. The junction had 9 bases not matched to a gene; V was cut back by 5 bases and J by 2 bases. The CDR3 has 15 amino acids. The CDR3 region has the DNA TGTGCCAGCAGCCCGGGGACAGCCTTCACCTACGAGCAGTACTTC. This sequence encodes CASSPGTAFTYEQYF.

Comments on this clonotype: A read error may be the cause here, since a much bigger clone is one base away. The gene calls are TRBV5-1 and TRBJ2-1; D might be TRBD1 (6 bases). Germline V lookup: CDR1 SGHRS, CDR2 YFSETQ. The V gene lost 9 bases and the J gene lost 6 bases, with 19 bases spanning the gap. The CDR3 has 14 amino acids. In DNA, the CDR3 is TGCGCCAACACAAGGGACACGGCTGGCAATGAGCAGTTCTTC. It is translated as CANTRDTAGNEQFF.

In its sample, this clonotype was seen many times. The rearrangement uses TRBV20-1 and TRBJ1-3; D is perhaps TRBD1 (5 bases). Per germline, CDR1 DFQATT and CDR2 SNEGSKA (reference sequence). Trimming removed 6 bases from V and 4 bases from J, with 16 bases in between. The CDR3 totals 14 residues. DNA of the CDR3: TGCAGTGCCCCGAGGGGAGGCTCCGGAAACACCATATATTTT. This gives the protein CSAPRGGSGNTIYF.

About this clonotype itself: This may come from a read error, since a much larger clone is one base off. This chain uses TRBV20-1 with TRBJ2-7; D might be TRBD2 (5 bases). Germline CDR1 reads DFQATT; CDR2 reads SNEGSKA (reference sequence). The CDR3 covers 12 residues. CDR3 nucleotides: TGCAGTGCTAACCCCCAAGGGTGGGAGCGGTACTTC. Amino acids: CSANPQGWERYF.